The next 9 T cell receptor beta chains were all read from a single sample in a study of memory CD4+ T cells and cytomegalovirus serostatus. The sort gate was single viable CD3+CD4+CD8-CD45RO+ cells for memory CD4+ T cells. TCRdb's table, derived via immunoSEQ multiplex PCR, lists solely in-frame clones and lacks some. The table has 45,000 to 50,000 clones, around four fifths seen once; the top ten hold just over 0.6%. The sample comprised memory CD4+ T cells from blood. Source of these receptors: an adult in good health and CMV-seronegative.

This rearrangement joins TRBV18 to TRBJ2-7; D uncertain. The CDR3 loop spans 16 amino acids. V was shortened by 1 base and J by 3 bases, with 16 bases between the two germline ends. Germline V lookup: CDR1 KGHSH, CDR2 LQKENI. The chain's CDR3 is CASSPLQVGSSYEQYF. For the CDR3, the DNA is TGTGCCAGCTCACCACTTCAAGTAGGGTCAAGCTACGAGCAGTACTTC.

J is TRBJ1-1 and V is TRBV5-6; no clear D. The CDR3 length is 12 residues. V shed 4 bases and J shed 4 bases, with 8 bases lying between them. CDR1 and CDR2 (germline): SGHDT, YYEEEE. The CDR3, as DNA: TGTGCCAGCAGCCGGGTAGGCACTGAAGCTTTCTTT. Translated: CASSRVGTEAFF.

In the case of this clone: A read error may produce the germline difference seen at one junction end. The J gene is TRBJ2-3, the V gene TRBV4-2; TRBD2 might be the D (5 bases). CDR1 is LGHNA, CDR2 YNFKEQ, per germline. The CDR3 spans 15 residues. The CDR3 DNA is TGTGCCAGCAGCCAACAGAGAGGGAACACATATACGCAGTATTTT. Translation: CASSQQRGNTYTQYF.

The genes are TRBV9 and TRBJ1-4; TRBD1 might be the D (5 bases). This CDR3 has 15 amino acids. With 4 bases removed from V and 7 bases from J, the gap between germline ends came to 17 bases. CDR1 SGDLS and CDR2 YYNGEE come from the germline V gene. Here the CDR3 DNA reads TGTGCCAGCAGCCCAGTAGGCGTCGACAGTGAAAAACTGTTTTTT. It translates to CASSPVGVDSEKLFF.

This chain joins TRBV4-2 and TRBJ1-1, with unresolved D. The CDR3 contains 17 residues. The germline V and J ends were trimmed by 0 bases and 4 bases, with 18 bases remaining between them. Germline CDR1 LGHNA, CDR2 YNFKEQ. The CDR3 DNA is TGTGCCAGCAGCCAAGAGTCGGCGGTGGCATTCCCCACTGAAGCTTTCTTT. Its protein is CASSQESAVAFPTEAFF.

This CDR3 reads CASSTDSFNEKLFF. The CDR3 DNA sequence: TGCGCCAGCAGCACGGACAGCTTTAATGAAAAACTGTTTTTT. V and J are TRBV5-1 and TRBJ1-4, with a tentative D call TRBD1 (6 bases). CDR1 is SGHRS and CDR2 is YFSETQ in the germline V gene. Trimming pared 4 bases from V and 4 bases from J, leaving 11 bases between. The CDR3 has 14 amino acids.

The CDR3 loop is CASSFGTGDYGYTF. CDR3 nucleotide sequence: TGTGCCAGCTCGTTTGGGACAGGCGACTATGGCTACACCTTC. The V and J genes are TRBV18 and TRBJ1-2, with 8 positions matching TRBD1. The CDR3 spans 14 residues. V trimming: 6 bases; J trimming: 3 bases; junction bases outside the gene matches: 6. Germline CDR1 KGHSH, CDR2 LQKENI.

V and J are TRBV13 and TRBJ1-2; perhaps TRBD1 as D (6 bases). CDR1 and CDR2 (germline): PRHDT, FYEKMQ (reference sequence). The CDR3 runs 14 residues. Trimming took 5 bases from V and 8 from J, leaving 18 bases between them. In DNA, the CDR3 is TGTGCCAGCAGCAGACGCACAGGGTCGGGCGGCTACACCTTC. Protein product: CASSRRTGSGGYTF.

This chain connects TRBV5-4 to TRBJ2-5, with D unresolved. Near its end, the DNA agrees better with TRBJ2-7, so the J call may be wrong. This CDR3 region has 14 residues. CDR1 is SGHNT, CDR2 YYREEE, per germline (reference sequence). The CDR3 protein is CASSLVAVPREQYF. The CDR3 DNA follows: TGTGCCAGCAGCTTGGTCGCTGTTCCCCGCGAGCAGTACTTC.